The rows below give T cell receptor beta chains drawn from one sample of a study of cytomegalovirus exposure and HLA in healthy donors. The table came from immunoSEQ multiplex PCR; TCRdb's copy has only in-frame clones and leaves some out. The table lists 100,000 to 150,000 clones, roughly 95% of them singletons. The sample was PBMCs. All receptors derive from a man between 18 and 35 years old in good health and CMV-seronegative. The CDR3 runs from the conserved cysteine through the conserved F or W. Each record gives: J gene, D gene, V gene, clone size, CDR3 DNA, CDR3 protein. D genes are given only for firm matches. Size tells how often a clone was seen (once, few, many) or the class of an expanded clone, and some rows leave it out.

J: TRBJ1-2
D: TRBD1
V: TRBV9
size: .
DNA: TGTGCCAGCAGCGCGTCAGGGGGCCTGGGCTACACCTTC
CDR3: CASSASGGLGYTF

J: TRBJ2-1
D: TRBD2
V: TRBV30
size: .
DNA: TGTGCCTGGAGTGTAAGACTAGCTGGAAATAATGAGCAGTTCTTC
CDR3: CAWSVRLAGNNEQFF

J: TRBJ2-5
D: .
V: TRBV7-9
size: .
DNA: TGTGCCAGCAGCTTAGGACGGGCTAGCATGGTCCAAGAGACCCAGTACTTC
CDR3: CASSLGRASMVQETQYF

J: TRBJ2-1
D: .
V: TRBV28
size: .
DNA: TGTGCCAGCAGTTCCCCCACAGTAAATGAGCAGTTCTTC
CDR3: CASSSPTVNEQFF

J: TRBJ2-5
D: TRBD2
V: TRBV7-2
size: few
DNA: TGTGCCAGCAGCCGAAGGGCTAGCGGGATCCGGGAGACCCAGTACTTC
CDR3: CASSRRASGIRETQYF

J: TRBJ2-3
D: .
V: TRBV7-8
size: .
DNA: TGTGCCAGCAGCAGTGACAGAATCCCCACCACTAGCACAGATACGCAGTATTTT
CDR3: CASSSDRIPTTSTDTQYF

J: TRBJ1-2
D: .
V: TRBV4-1
size: once
DNA: TGCGCCAGCAGCACTCGACAGGACGTCAACTATGGCTACACCTTC
CDR3: CASSTRQDVNYGYTF

J: TRBJ2-7
D: TRBD2
V: TRBV10-3
size: .
DNA: TGTGCCATCAGCCCCGGACTAGCGGGAGGAGGCGAGCAGTACTTC
CDR3: CAISPGLAGGGEQYF

J: TRBJ2-2
D: .
V: TRBV4-2
size: .
DNA: TGTGCCAGCAGCCCCGCTGGGGGCCTGGGGGGGACCGGGGAGCTGTTTTTT
CDR3: CASSPAGGLGGTGELFF

J: TRBJ2-1
D: TRBD2
V: TRBV29-1
size: .
DNA: TGCAGCGTTGAAGGGACTAGGGCCTTGTACGAGCAGTTCTTC
CDR3: CSVEGTRALYEQFF

J: TRBJ2-7
D: .
V: TRBV7-2
size: .
DNA: TGTGCCAGCAGCTCACAGGGGGGGTCCTACGAGCAGTACTTC
CDR3: CASSSQGGSYEQYF

J: TRBJ2-7
D: .
V: TRBV9
size: .
DNA: TGTGCCAGCAGCCCCCAGCGTGGCTACCCCTACGAGCAGTACTTC
CDR3: CASSPQRGYPYEQYF

J: TRBJ2-1
D: .
V: TRBV4-3
size: .
DNA: TGCGCCAGCAGCCAAGATTATGGGACTTACAATGAGCAGTTCTTC
CDR3: CASSQDYGTYNEQFF

J: TRBJ1-1
D: .
V: TRBV2
size: .
DNA: TGTGCCAGCAGAGGGACACCTTACACTGAAGCTTTCTTT
CDR3: CASRGTPYTEAFF

J: TRBJ2-2
D: TRBD2
V: TRBV10-3
size: .
DNA: TGTGCCATCGGTACTAGCGCGGACGGGGAGCTGTTTTTT
CDR3: CAIGTSADGELFF

J: TRBJ2-5
D: .
V: TRBV28
size: .
DNA: TGTGCCAGCAGTGGCGGACAGACGTACCAAGAGACCCAGTACTTC
CDR3: CASSGGQTYQETQYF

J: TRBJ1-2
D: TRBD1
V: TRBV5-1
size: once
DNA: TGCGCCAGCAGCTATGGGACAGGGATGCGTAGCTATGGCTACACCTTC
CDR3: CASSYGTGMRSYGYTF

J: TRBJ2-7
D: .
V: TRBV28
size: once
DNA: TGTGCCAGCAGTCCCGGGGGGACAGGCCTCTACGAGCAGTACTTC
CDR3: CASSPGGTGLYEQYF

J: TRBJ1-3
D: .
V: TRBV14
size: .
DNA: TGTGCCAGCAGCCGCGGGACTCCCAGCTCTGGAAACACCATATATTTT
CDR3: CASSRGTPSSGNTIYF

J: TRBJ2-7
D: TRBD2
V: TRBV30
size: .
DNA: TGTGCCTGGAGTGTACTGGCGGGAGGCTACGAGCAGTACTTC
CDR3: CAWSVLAGGYEQYF

J: TRBJ2-1
D: TRBD2
V: TRBV7-2
size: .
DNA: TGTGCCAGCAGCTCCGGACTAGCGGGATTGAATGAGCAGTTCTTC
CDR3: CASSSGLAGLNEQFF

J: TRBJ1-5
D: .
V: TRBV9
size: .
DNA: TGTGCCAGCAGCGTAGCACAGGGTGGGCAGCCCCAGCATTTT
CDR3: CASSVAQGGQPQHF

J: TRBJ1-1
D: TRBD1
V: TRBV28
size: .
DNA: TGTGCCAGCAGTTTGGGACAGAGAGCTTTCTTT
CDR3: CASSLGQRAFF

J: TRBJ2-7
D: .
V: TRBV15
size: .
DNA: TGTGCCACCAGCAGGGAGGGGATGTACGAGCAGTACTTC
CDR3: CATSREGMYEQYF

J: TRBJ1-2
D: .
V: TRBV25-1
size: .
DNA: TGTGCCAGCAGTGAACGCAGGTTCGGGGACTATGGCTACACCTTC
CDR3: CASSERRFGDYGYTF

J: TRBJ2-7
D: TRBD1
V: TRBV6-5
size: .
DNA: TGTGCCAGCACCCCTCCACAGGGGGCAGCCTACGAGCAGTACTTC
CDR3: CASTPPQGAAYEQYF

J: TRBJ2-2
D: TRBD2
V: TRBV4-3
size: .
DNA: TGCGCCAGCAGCCAAGCTTTCCGGGAGGGCCTCTCCGGGGAGCTGTTTTTT
CDR3: CASSQAFREGLSGELFF